Below are 9 T cell receptor beta chains sequenced from a single sample in a study of blood T cell repertoires in COVID-19. The protocol was immunoSEQ multiplex PCR, while the TCRdb copy is restricted to in-frame clones and leaves out a portion. The top ten clones hold 2% to 2.5% of a sample with 200,000 to 250,000 clones, around 82% of them seen once. The sample taken for sequencing was peripheral blood. These receptor sequences come from a woman aged 55-70 years with acute or convalescent COVID-19.

The V and J genes are TRBV6-5 and TRBJ1-6; D is unresolved. Germline V gene data show CDR1 as MNHEY and CDR2 as SVGAGI. V was pared by 6 bases and J by 6 bases, with 3 bases between. The CDR3 runs 11 residues. The CDR3 DNA is TGTGCCAGCAGGGCTAATTCACCCCTCCACTTT. Translation: CASRANSPLHF.

The chain carries TRBV2 and TRBJ1-2, with 8 nucleotides matching TRBD1. With V trimmed by 6 bases and J by 2 bases, 2 bases remained unmatched. Germline V CDR1 and CDR2: SNHLY, FYNNEI. This CDR3 has 13 amino acids. CDR3 DNA: TGTGCCAGCAGCAGGGGGCAGAACTATGGCTACACCTTC. Residues: CASSRGQNYGYTF.

This chain uses TRBV4-1 with TRBJ1-3, with D perhaps TRBD1 (5 bases). Germline V gene data show CDR1 as MGHRA and CDR2 as YSYEKL. This CDR3 has 15 amino acids. V was clipped by 4 bases and J by 7 bases, with 17 bases between them. The CDR3 is CASSLTQGVSNTIYF. The DNA of the CDR3 is TGCGCCAGCAGCCTAACTCAAGGGGTGTCGAACACCATATATTTT.

This sequence joins TRBV3-1 (or the pseudogene TRBV3-2) and TRBJ2-3; TRBD2 aligns across 11 bases. The J segment lost 3 bases and the V segment lost 3 bases, leaving 2 bases of the junction unmatched. The CDR3 consists of 15 residues. CDR1 and CDR2 from the germline V gene are LGHDT and YNNKEL (reference sequence). This chain's CDR3 is CASSHSGGGTDTQYF. CDR3 sequence (DNA): TGTGCCAGCAGCCATAGCGGGGGGGGTACAGATACGCAGTATTTT.

In its sample, this clone was seen once. The rearrangement uses TRBV3-1 (or the pseudogene TRBV3-2) and TRBJ2-2; D remains ambiguous. The V and J ends lost 6 bases and 1 base respectively, with 6 bases between them. The CDR3 spans 13 residues. Germline CDR1 reads LGHDT; CDR2 reads YNNKEL (reference sequence). CDR3 bases: TGTGCCAGCAGGAACGGGAACACCGGGGAGCTGTTTTTT. Protein sequence: CASRNGNTGELFF.

V gene TRBV6-5 combines with J gene TRBJ2-2; 9 nucleotides agree with TRBD1. V lost 8 bases, J lost 3 bases, and 4 bases stayed unmatched. CDR3 size: 14 residues. Germline V gives CDR1 MNHEY, CDR2 SVGAGI. CDR3 DNA: TGTGCCAGCCCTAGACAGGGGGACACCGGGGAGCTGTTTTTT. It yields the protein CASPRQGDTGELFF.

J is TRBJ1-5 and V is TRBV19, with no clear D. The CDR3 loop spans 16 amino acids. The V gene's germline CDR1 is LNHDA and CDR2 SQIVND (reference sequence). The ends were cut back, 4 bases at V and 2 bases at J, with 15 bases in the middle. The CDR3 reads CASSRQEARRNQPQHF. The CDR3 DNA follows: TGTGCCAGTAGTAGGCAGGAGGCTAGGCGCAATCAGCCCCAGCATTTT.

The rearrangement links TRBV14 to TRBJ2-7; tentative D call: TRBD1 (6 bases). CDR1 and CDR2 (germline): SGHDN, FVKESK. The V gene lost 4 bases and the J gene lost 2 bases, with 12 bases spanning the gap. The CDR3 has 14 residues. The CDR3 DNA reads TGTGCCAGCAGCCTCGGGACATCCCCCTACGAGCAGTACTTC. It translates to CASSLGTSPYEQYF.

The J gene is TRBJ1-1, the V gene TRBV6-1; 9 bases match TRBD1. This CDR3 has 15 residues. Trimming cost V 0 bases and J 6 bases; bases outside gene matches: 5. CDR1 is MNHNS and CDR2 is SASEGT in the germline V gene. The CDR3 region has the DNA TGTGCCAGCAGTGAAGCAAGGACAGGGGTGCCTGAAGCTTTCTTT. As protein: CASSEARTGVPEAFF.